This T cell receptor beta chain stems from a study of identical twins. Notes on the study in general: Beta out-of-frame sequences displayed a weaker excess of sharing between twins.

Comments on this clonotype: Its antigen is as yet unknown.

MiXCR, run by TCRdb on the 5' RACE reads, gives a single entry per CDR3 protein. There are approximately 620,000 distinct CDR3 sequences in the sample; roughly 8% occur only once, and 0.98% lies in the top ten. This CDR3 is built from 14 residues. Trimming cost V 4 bases and J 1 base, with 9 bases left between them. Germline V gene lookup returns CDR1 MNHEY and CDR2 SVGAGI. These same data were also listed under a study on yellow fever vaccine responses in identical twins. Per that study: A vaccine T cell response that seemed partly convergent and partly personalized was reported in twins.

The rearrangement joins TRBV6-5 to TRBJ2-3; no definite D call. This receptor was taken from a woman younger than 30 in good health. Sequencing was carried out using PBMCs. The CDR3 sequence: CASSFEHRTDTQYF. As DNA, the CDR3 is TGTGCCAGCAGTTTTGAGCACCGCACAGATACGCAGTATTTT.